A few counts support the clone carrying this T cell receptor (beta chain). The antigen is undetermined. This CDR3 has 17 amino acids. V shed 2 bases, J shed 6 bases, and the junction held 12 bases outside the gene matches. Germline loops: CDR1 LNHDA, CDR2 SQIVND (reference sequence). This entry comes from a study of T cell responses to AZD1222 COVID-19 vaccine. Study-level results: There were mostly white British donors and more females than males, and clonal diversity was possibly underestimated.

Sequenced by immunoSEQ multiplex PCR; TCRdb stores in-frame clones only, minus some. Counted here are around 130,000 clones, around 86% occurring once; the ten biggest clones make up roughly 3.1%. The chain uses TRBV19 and TRBJ2-3, with 9 bases identical to TRBD1. The clonotype was recovered from an adult who received the AZD1222 COVID-19 vaccine. The sample consisted of peripheral blood, taken 28 days after the second AZD1222 dose. Here the CDR3 DNA reads TGTGCCAGTAGTATAAGGATGGGCGGGACAGGGTCCGATACGCAGTATTTT. This gives the protein CASSIRMGGTGSDTQYF.